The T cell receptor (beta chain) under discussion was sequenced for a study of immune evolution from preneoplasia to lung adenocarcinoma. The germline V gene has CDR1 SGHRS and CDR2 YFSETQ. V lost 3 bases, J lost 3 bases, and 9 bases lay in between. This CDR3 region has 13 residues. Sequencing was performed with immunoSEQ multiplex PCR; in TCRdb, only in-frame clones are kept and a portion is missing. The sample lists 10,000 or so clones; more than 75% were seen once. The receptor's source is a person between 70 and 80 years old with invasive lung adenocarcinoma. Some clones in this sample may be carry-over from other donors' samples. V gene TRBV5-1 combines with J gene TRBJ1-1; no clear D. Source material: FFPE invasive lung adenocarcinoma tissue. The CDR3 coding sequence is TGCGCCAGCAGCTCATGGGAGGACACTGAAGCTTTCTTT. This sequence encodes CASSSWEDTEAFF.